Below are 25 T cell receptor beta chains sequenced from a single sample in a study of T cell responses to AZD1222 COVID-19 vaccine. Produced via immunoSEQ multiplex PCR; TCRdb's table is partial and in-frame only. In the table there are over 140,000 clones, 80% to 95% of which are singletons. The specimen comprised peripheral blood, sampled on day 0 of AZD1222 vaccination. These receptors were obtained from an adult in good health.

This clone came up a few times. V usage is TRBV4-2 and J usage is TRBJ1-2, with TRBD1 matching 11 bases. The CDR3 extends over 16 amino acids. Germline V gene lookup returns CDR1 LGHNA and CDR2 YNFKEQ. Trimming at V came to 1 base and at J to 5 bases, leaving 6 bases not matched to a gene. CDR3 DNA sequence: TGTGCCAGCAGCCAAGCCGGGACAGGGGGGAGTTATGGCTACACCTTC. Residues: CASSQAGTGGSYGYTF.

The V call is TRBV3-1 (or the pseudogene TRBV3-2), the J call TRBJ2-5; D unclear. V dropped 6 bases and J dropped 6 bases, with 17 bases sitting between them. The CDR3 runs to 14 residues. Germline values: CDR1 LGHDT, CDR2 YNNKEL (reference sequence). The CDR3 spells CASSSRRVMQTQYF. In nucleotides, the CDR3 is TGTGCCAGCAGTTCCAGAAGGGTGATGCAGACCCAGTACTTC.

The chain joins TRBV5-4 to TRBJ2-7; TRBD2 agrees at 9 bases. The CDR3 totals 15 residues. Germline CDR1 and CDR2: SGHNT and YYREEE (reference sequence). J was trimmed by 0 bases and V by 4 bases; bases with no gene match: 5. The CDR3 DNA sequence: TGTGCCAGCAGCGATATAGCGGGAGCCTCCTACGAGCAGTACTTC. Translating it yields CASSDIAGASYEQYF.

V and J are TRBV19 and TRBJ1-3; 8 positions match TRBD1. The CDR3 contains 14 residues. J was trimmed by 2 bases and V by 4 bases; bases with no gene match: 1. CDR1 and CDR2 from the germline V gene are LNHDA and SQIVND (reference sequence). CDR3 in DNA: TGTGCCAGTAGTACCAGGGGGCCTGGAAACACCATATATTTT. This encodes CASSTRGPGNTIYF.

The chain has TRBV18 and TRBJ2-7; TRBD1 matches at 12 bases. The germline gives CDR1 KGHSH, CDR2 LQKENI. Germline trimming cut 0 bases from V and 2 bases from J; bases unmatched to any gene: 11. The CDR3 spans 19 residues. Here the CDR3 DNA reads TGTGCCAGCTCACCACCGTCGGGACAGGGGGCCTATCCAACCTACGAGCAGTACTTC. The encoded protein is CASSPPSGQGAYPTYEQYF.

The rearrangement uses TRBV19 and TRBJ1-2; TRBD1 matches 8 bases. The CDR3 covers 14 residues. The V and J ends lost 5 bases and 2 bases, in that order; junction bases with no gene match: 4. Germline V gene sequence: CDR1 LNHDA, CDR2 SQIVND (reference sequence). The CDR3 sequence is CASSPRDRNYGYTF. The CDR3 DNA reads TGTGCCAGTAGTCCGCGGGACAGGAACTATGGCTACACCTTC.

The gene calls are TRBV18 and TRBJ1-2, with 7 bases aligning to TRBD1. J lost 8 bases, V lost 2 bases, and 8 bases had no gene match. This CDR3 comprises 14 residues. The V gene's germline CDR1 is KGHSH and CDR2 LQKENI. The CDR3 coding sequence is TGTGCCAGCTCACCAAGGGGACAGTTGAGCGGCTACACCTTC. The encoded protein is CASSPRGQLSGYTF.

This clone showed up just once. The V and J genes are TRBV20-1 and TRBJ2-5; no clear D. The CDR3 consists of 11 residues. Germline V gives CDR1 DFQATT, CDR2 SNEGSKA (reference sequence). V lost 2 bases and J 4 bases, leaving 5 bases between the germline ends. CDR3: CSARQVETQYF. CDR3 DNA: TGCAGTGCTAGACAGGTAGAGACCCAGTACTTC.

The J gene is TRBJ1-1, the V gene TRBV6-5, with unresolved D. The V end was cut by 4 bases, the J end by 5 bases, with 17 bases between. Per germline, CDR1 MNHEY and CDR2 SVGAGI. The CDR3 totals 15 residues. The CDR3 loop is CASSSYQPYETEAFF. The CDR3, as DNA: TGTGCCAGCAGTTCATATCAGCCATACGAAACTGAAGCTTTCTTT.

J is TRBJ1-4 and V is TRBV21-1; the D segment call TRBD1 is taken from the table without a DNA check. TRBV21-1 is marked as a pseudogene. This CDR3 has 12 amino acids. CDR3 amino acids: CATTGGNEKLFF. Written as DNA, the CDR3 is TGTGCCACTACAGGGGGTAACGAAAAACTGTTTTTT.

The chain joins TRBV6-1 to TRBJ2-7, with D tentatively TRBD1 (5 bases). V lost 7 bases, J lost 3 bases, and 16 bases lay in between. From germline, CDR1 is MNHNS and CDR2 SASEGT. The CDR3 has 14 amino acids. CDR3 sequence (DNA): TGTGCCAGCATTGGGGCAGGTTATGTCTACGAGCAGTACTTC. Its translation is CASIGAGYVYEQYF.

The chain has TRBV7-9 and TRBJ2-5; either TRBD1 or TRBD2 may fit D (5 bases each). V dropped 5 bases and J dropped 4 bases, with 14 bases sitting between them. Germline V gene sequence: CDR1 SEHNR, CDR2 FQNEAQ (reference sequence). CDR3 length: 14 amino acids. CDR3 loop: CASSLGGDSETQYF. The CDR3 nucleotides are TGTGCCAGCAGCCTTGGGGGAGATTCAGAGACCCAGTACTTC. Complete variable domain (other parts from reference TRBV7-9 and TRBJ2-5): DTGVSQNPRHKITKRGQNVTFRCDPISEHNRLYWYRQTLGQGPEFLTYFQNEAQLEKSRLLSDRFSAERPKGSFSTLEIQRTEQGDSAMYLCASSLGGDSETQYFGPGTRLLVL.

J is TRBJ2-1 and V is TRBV2, with TRBD2 matching over 8 bases. Trimming removed 2 bases from V and 0 bases from J; junction bases left unmatched: 0. This CDR3 spans 15 amino acids. Germline V gives CDR1 SNHLY, CDR2 FYNNEI. Here the CDR3 reads CASSESGGSYNEQFF. CDR3 bases: TGTGCCAGCAGTGAAAGCGGGGGCTCCTACAATGAGCAGTTCTTC.

The V gene is TRBV5-1, the J gene TRBJ2-7, with D perhaps assigned TRBD1 or TRBD2 (6 bases each). Germline V gives CDR1 SGHRS, CDR2 YFSETQ. The CDR3 extends over 12 amino acids. Deletions cut 4 bases from V and 9 bases from J, with 14 bases between. Written as DNA, the CDR3 is TGCGCCAGCAGCCGTAACGGAGGGGGGCAGTACTTC. It yields the protein CASSRNGGGQYF.

This chain connects TRBV6-4 to TRBJ2-1; 8 positions agree with TRBD2. V was clipped by 5 bases and J by 6 bases; unmatched bases: 3. This CDR3 has 13 residues. CDR1 is MRHNA, CDR2 SNTAGT, per germline. CDR3 sequence (DNA): TGTGCCAGCAGTCCCGGGACTAGCAATGAGCAGTTCTTC. It is translated as CASSPGTSNEQFF.

The chain combines TRBV18 with TRBJ1-6; D call uncertain. V lost 2 bases to trimming and J lost 0 bases, with 11 bases between them. The CDR3 length is 17 residues. Germline V gene lookup returns CDR1 KGHSH and CDR2 LQKENI. CDR3 nucleotide sequence: TGTGCCAGCTCACCAGACGTCGGAAGCTCCTATAATTCACCCCTCCACTTT. This encodes CASSPDVGSSYNSPLHF.

The V call is TRBV27, the J call TRBJ2-2; D perhaps matches TRBD1 (5 bases). The CDR3 has 13 residues. V lost 3 bases and J 4 bases, leaving 6 bases between the germline ends. Germline V CDR1 and CDR2: MNHEY, SMNVEV (reference sequence). The CDR3 sequence is CASSLQGTGELFF. The DNA for the CDR3 is TGTGCCAGCAGTTTGCAGGGCACCGGGGAGCTGTTTTTT.

The chain has TRBV3-1 (or the pseudogene TRBV3-2) and TRBJ1-2, with TRBD1 matching over 7 bases. Germline CDR1 reads LGHDT; CDR2 reads YNNKEL (reference sequence). The CDR3 totals 16 residues. Germline trimming cut 0 bases from V and 4 bases from J; bases unmatched to any gene: 8. CDR3: CASSQDGGQRSYGYTF. CDR3 in DNA: TGTGCCAGCAGCCAAGATGGGGGACAGAGAAGCTATGGCTACACCTTC.

The sample holds one count of this clone. This sequence joins TRBV5-1 and TRBJ1-1; D perhaps matches TRBD1 (5 bases). Germline CDR1 SGHRS, CDR2 YFSETQ. Trimming pared 7 bases from V and 7 bases from J, leaving 14 bases between. The CDR3 contains 12 residues. CDR3 nucleotides: TGCGCCAGCGGGACGGGCCTCGGTGAAGCTTTCTTT. This gives the protein CASGTGLGEAFF.

The chain has TRBV27 and TRBJ1-1; 8 positions match TRBD1. The CDR3 contains 14 residues. V trimming: 6 bases; J trimming: 1 base; junction bases outside the gene matches: 4. Germline CDR1 reads MNHEY; CDR2 reads SMNVEV (reference sequence). The CDR3 nucleotides are TGTGCCAGCAGGGACAGGGTAGCGAACACTGAAGCTTTCTTT. Amino acids: CASRDRVANTEAFF.

This clone came up once. The chain combines TRBV21-1 with TRBJ2-2; the table's D call, TRBD1, has no DNA check behind it. TRBV21-1 is a pseudogene locus. There are 15 residues in the CDR3. The CDR3 loop is CASSKGRQGGRELFF. CDR3 coding DNA: TGTGCCAGCAGCAAAGGCCGACAGGGAGGAAGGGAGCTGTTTTTT.

This chain links TRBV28 with TRBJ1-3, with 12 bases that match TRBD1. The CDR3 covers 18 residues. Germline V gene lookup returns CDR1 MDHEN and CDR2 SYDVKM. V was clipped by 8 bases and J by 0 bases; unmatched bases: 11. CDR3 nucleotide sequence: TGTGCCAGCTCGATGGGGACAGGGGGCATTATCTCTGGAAACACCATATATTTT. Translating gives CASSMGTGGIISGNTIYF.

This clone was seen only once. The V call is TRBV23-1, the J call TRBJ1-1, with D hard to call. TRBV23-1 is labeled an ORF, and its function is uncertain. The ends were cut back, 2 bases at V and 11 bases at J, with 12 bases in the middle. The CDR3 extends over 12 amino acids. Written as DNA, the CDR3 is TGCGCCAGCAGTCAAACGGGTCGGAGCGCTTTCTTT. This sequence encodes CASSQTGRSAFF.

This chain uses TRBV12-5 with TRBJ2-5; weak D call: TRBD2 (6 bases). The V end lost 1 base, the J end lost 2 bases, and 8 bases lay between the germline ends. Germline V CDR1 and CDR2: LGHNT, FRNRAP. The CDR3 sequence is 14 residues long. CDR3 residues: CASGLDGLQETQYF. CDR3 nucleotide sequence: TGTGCTAGTGGTTTGGACGGACTACAAGAGACCCAGTACTTC.

The chain combines TRBV7-9 with TRBJ2-1, with TRBD1 as a possible D gene (5 bases). Trimming removed 6 bases at V and 2 bases at J, with 17 bases between. Germline CDR1 reads SEHNR; CDR2 reads FQNEAQ (reference sequence). The CDR3 has 16 amino acids. The CDR3 nucleotides read TGTGCCAGCAGGAAAACATCCAGGGCAGCCTACAATGAGCAGTTCTTC. Its protein is CASRKTSRAAYNEQFF. The variable domain in full, with the rest retrieved from reference TRBV7-9 and TRBJ2-1, is DTGVSQNPRHKITKRGQNVTFRCDPISEHNRLYWYRQTLGQGPEFLTYFQNEAQLEKSRLLSDRFSAERPKGSFSTLEIQRTEQGDSAMYLCASRKTSRAAYNEQFFGPGTRLTVL.